In this sample, the clone carrying this T cell receptor beta chain turned up a few times. In the original analysis: Reference gene primer amplification yielded estimated nucleated cell counts. TCRdb's copy holds only in-frame clones and misses some; the assay was immunoSEQ multiplex PCR. V, J and clone size are taken as reported in that table, and D and trimming were inferred from the DNA itself. The repertoire holds 200,000 to 250,000 clones, with approximately 84% as singletons. Germline CDR1 and CDR2: LGHDT and YNNKEL (reference sequence). The CDR3 runs to 15 residues. V was cut by 5 bases and J by 0 bases, with 13 bases left in between. The sample is drawn from a study of blood T cell repertoires in COVID-19. On the study more broadly: Acute-phase and convalescent COVID-19 samples originated in the United States, Italy and Spain. From T cells, B-cell-depleted T cells, or PBMCs came the material, which was cDNA or gDNA.

The J gene is TRBJ1-2, the V gene TRBV3-1 (or the pseudogene TRBV3-2); possibly TRBD1 for D (5 bases). This receptor was identified in an elderly woman with acute or convalescent COVID-19. Sequences were obtained from peripheral blood. CDR3 sequence reads: CASSTRTDTNYGYTF. CDR3 nucleotide sequence: TGTGCCAGCAGCACGAGGACGGACACTAACTATGGCTACACCTTC.